The 9 T cell receptor beta chains below come from one sample, sequenced in a study of T cell responses to AZD1222 COVID-19 vaccine. Data came from immunoSEQ multiplex PCR; TCRdb stores just in-frame clones and leaves some out. The profile shows roughly 55,000 clones, 89% of them singletons. The sequenced sample was peripheral blood, obtained on day 0 of AZD1222 vaccination. Every receptor here comes from an adult in good health.

V usage is TRBV10-3 and J usage is TRBJ1-2; the D is unclear. Germline CDR1 reads ENHRY; CDR2 reads SYGVKD. Trimming removed 10 bases at V and 5 bases at J, with 20 bases between. CDR3 length equals 14 residues. In DNA form, the CDR3 reads TGTGCCAGCCGCGTCAGCCCAACTTCGTATGGCTACACCTTC. This encodes CASRVSPTSYGYTF.

This clone was counted a single time. The chain combines TRBV15 with TRBJ2-2; weak D call: TRBD1 (5 bases). Trimming removed 1 base from V and 5 bases from J, with 17 bases in between. The CDR3 loop spans 17 amino acids. CDR1 LNHNV and CDR2 YYDKDF come from the germline V gene (reference sequence). The CDR3 here is CATSRAVGSRETGELFF. The DNA for the CDR3 is TGTGCCACCAGCAGAGCGGTAGGGTCCAGGGAAACCGGGGAGCTGTTTTTT.

The V call is TRBV3-1 (or the pseudogene TRBV3-2), the J call TRBJ1-1; 10 bases match TRBD1. This CDR3 region has 17 residues. The V gene's germline CDR1 is LGHDT and CDR2 YNNKEL (reference sequence). The ends lost 2 bases at V and 1 base at J; junction bases unmatched: 7. CDR3 in DNA: TGTGCCAGCAGCCAATCCACAGGGACAGGGGCGAACACTGAAGCTTTCTTT. It translates to CASSQSTGTGANTEAFF.

The chain recombines TRBV7-8 with TRBJ1-1; tentatively, D is TRBD1 (5 bases). Trimming shortened V by 5 bases and J by 0 bases, and 7 bases separated the two germline ends. CDR3 length equals 13 residues. Germline CDR1 is SGHVS and CDR2 is FQNEAQ. CDR3 bases: TGTGCCAGCAGCCCGACAGTGAACACTGAAGCTTTCTTT. Protein: CASSPTVNTEAFF.

The chain combines TRBV28 with TRBJ2-5, with D possibly matching TRBD1 (6 bases). Trimming pared 8 bases from V and 1 base from J, leaving 14 bases between. Germline V CDR1 and CDR2: MDHEN, SYDVKM. The CDR3 runs to 14 residues. For the CDR3, the DNA is TGTGCCAGCGGGGGAAACAGGGTCCAAGAGACCCAGTACTTC. Translating gives CASGGNRVQETQYF.

This chain uses TRBV9 with TRBJ2-7; 9 positions agree with TRBD1. The CDR3 length is 15 residues. Germline assignment: CDR1 SGDLS and CDR2 YYNGEE. The ends lost 3 bases at V and 4 bases at J; junction bases unmatched: 8. CDR3 sequence reads: CASSEQGAPLYEQYF. The CDR3, as DNA: TGTGCCAGCAGCGAACAGGGGGCCCCCCTATACGAGCAGTACTTC.

The chain combines TRBV18 with TRBJ1-5; D remains unclear. Trimming took 3 bases from V and 1 from J, leaving 4 bases between them. The CDR3 contains 13 residues. CDR1 and CDR2 (germline): KGHSH, LQKENI. Here the CDR3 reads CASSPESNQPQHF. The CDR3, as DNA: TGTGCCAGCTCACCGGAGAGCAATCAGCCCCAGCATTTT.

The CDR3 spells CASSLAVPGLAGYEQFF. For the CDR3, the DNA is TGTGCCAGCAGCTTAGCGGTCCCGGGACTAGCGGGGTATGAGCAGTTCTTC. The chain couples TRBV7-8 to TRBJ2-1, with TRBD2 matching over 13 bases. The length of the CDR3 is 17 residues. V lost 0 bases to trimming and J lost 8 bases; unmatched junction nucleotides: 7. Germline CDR1 is SGHVS and CDR2 is FQNEAQ.

V gene TRBV7-8 combines with J gene TRBJ2-3; perhaps TRBD2 as D (5 bases). This CDR3 is 12 amino acids long. The V end was cut by 1 base, the J end by 7 bases, with 6 bases between. In germline, CDR1 is SGHVS, CDR2 FQNEAQ. The CDR3 reads CASSLGEYTQYF. CDR3 DNA sequence: TGTGCCAGCAGCTTAGGGGAGTATACGCAGTATTTT.